This TCR beta chain was sequenced for a study of OX40 agonist ivuxolimab in advanced cancers. Study-level information: Patients undergoing dose escalation presented with hepatocellular carcinoma, melanoma, renal cell or head and neck cancer. Study-level findings and limits: CD4+ and CD8+ blood T cells expanded clonally by week 6 at 0.1 to 3.0 mg/kg. Certain nonresponders likewise exhibited a low normalized T-cell clonal expansion.

Profiling relied on immunoSEQ multiplex PCR, and the TCRdb table lists in-frame clones only, not all of them. The repertoire holds approximately 38,000 clones, around 93% seen once, with about a tenth in the top ten. The CDR3 is made up of 14 amino acids. The J segment lost 1 base and the V segment lost 4 bases, leaving 1 base of the junction unmatched. Germline CDR1 reads MNHEY; CDR2 reads SVGAGI. Comments on this clone: Its antigen is not identified.

The sequence was collected from an adult with an advanced solid tumor such as melanoma, head and neck, liver or kidney cancer. The specimen comprised CD4+ or CD8+ T cells sorted from blood, sampled in a trial of the OX40 agonist ivuxolimab. The chain recombines TRBV6-5 with TRBJ1-1; TRBD1 matches at 9 bases. CDR3 region: CASSSGQGNTEAFF. Here the CDR3 DNA reads TGTGCCAGCAGTTCGGGACAGGGGAACACTGAAGCTTTCTTT.